The rows below give T cell receptor beta chains drawn from one sample of a study of T-cell reconstitution after alpha-beta-depleted transplantation in children. TCRdb called the PCR reads again in MiXCR, with one record for every CDR3 protein. Of 610,000 or so distinct CDR3 sequences in the sample, about a quarter were seen once. Material: PBMCs, obtained before TCRalphabeta/CD19-depleted stem cell transplant. These receptors came from a boy younger than two with Wiskott-Aldrich syndrome, due to receive a stem cell transplant. Each CDR3 is given with its conserved first and last residue. Each record gives: clone size, J gene, D gene, V gene, CDR3 protein, CDR3 DNA. A D gene is named only where the DNA matches it firmly. Only part of the rows carry a size: once, few, many, or a class if the clone is expanded.

>NA|TRBJ2-1|TRBD2|TRBV4-2
CASQRENEQFF
TGTGCCAGCCAGCGGGAGAATGAGCAGTTCTTC
>few|TRBJ1-5|NA|TRBV29-1
CSVEMREAQHF
TGCAGCGTTGAGATGCGGGAGGCCCAGCATTTT
>few|TRBJ1-6|NA|TRBV27
CASSLYTGSINSPLHF
TGTGCCAGCAGTTTATATACAGGAAGTATTAATTCACCCCTCCACTTT
>few|TRBJ2-1|TRBD2|TRBV12-3/TRBV12-4
CASSRGLADYSYNEQFF
TGTGCCAGCAGTCGGGGACTAGCGGACTATTCCTACAATGAGCAGTTCTTC
>few|TRBJ2-1|NA|TRBV20-1
CSASSAGTLFNEQFF
TGCAGTGCTAGTAGTGCCGGGACATTATTCAATGAGCAGTTCTTC
>NA|TRBJ2-1|NA|TRBV5-1
CASSDWGDNEQFF
TGCGCCAGCAGTGACTGGGGAGACAATGAGCAGTTCTTC
>few|TRBJ2-7|NA|TRBV18
CASSPRQSSSYEQYF
TGTGCCAGCTCGCCAAGACAGTCCTCATCCTACGAGCAGTACTTC
>NA|TRBJ2-1|NA|TRBV7-4
CASSLDYGPTNEQFF
TGTGCCAGCAGCTTAGACTACGGGCCCACCAATGAGCAGTTCTTC
>NA|TRBJ2-3|NA|TRBV2
CASSRNTDTQYF
TGTGCCAGTTCTAGAAACACAGATACGCAGTATTTT
>NA|TRBJ1-4|NA|TRBV20-1
CSARSAANEKLFF
TGCAGTGCTAGAAGTGCGGCTAATGAAAAACTGTTTTTT
>few|TRBJ1-5|NA|TRBV5-5
CASSLAVGGMDPQHF
TGTGCCAGCAGCTTGGCCGTCGGCGGAATGGACCCCCAGCATTTT
>NA|TRBJ2-2|NA|TRBV9
CASSVVRGGTGELFF
TGTGCCAGCAGCGTAGTCAGGGGAGGCACCGGGGAGCTGTTTTTT
>NA|TRBJ1-3|TRBD1|TRBV20-1
CSATTGTGQGNSGNTIYF
TGCAGTGCTACGACCGGGACAGGCCAGGGGAACTCTGGAAACACCATATATTTT
>NA|TRBJ2-1|NA|TRBV5-5
CASSLLVSNEQFF
TGTGCCAGCAGCTTGCTGGTTAGTAATGAGCAGTTCTTC
>few|TRBJ2-5|NA|TRBV27
CASSRGSGETQYF
TGTGCCAGCAGCCGGGGTTCGGGGGAGACCCAGTACTTC
>NA|TRBJ2-7|NA|TRBV5-5
CASSFYWSSYEQYF
TGTGCCAGCAGCTTTTACTGGTCCTCCTACGAGCAGTACTTC
>few|TRBJ1-3|NA|TRBV9
CASSRGWHTIYF
TGTGCCAGCAGCCGGGGGTGGCACACCATATATTTT
>NA|TRBJ2-1|TRBD2|TRBV5-1
CASSLIWREKEGIIHEQFF
TGCGCCAGCAGCTTGATCTGGCGGGAGAAGGAGGGGATTATACATGAGCAGTTCTTC
>many|TRBJ2-5|NA|TRBV29-1
CSDSLQETQYF
TGCAGTGACAGTCTCCAAGAGACCCAGTACTTC
>NA|TRBJ2-1|NA|TRBV10-3
CAISESGELMRQFF
TGTGCCATCAGTGAGTCGGGGGAGCTTATGAGGCAGTTCTTC
>NA|TRBJ2-5|NA|TRBV7-2
CASSRGFQETQYF
TGTGCCAGCAGCAGGGGTTTTCAAGAGACCCAGTACTTC
>NA|TRBJ2-3|NA|TRBV5-1
CASSLEARQDTQYF
TGCGCCAGCAGCTTGGAGGCCAGGCAAGATACGCAGTATTTT
>few|TRBJ2-5|TRBD1|TRBV29-1
CSAARSGQGAFGSGTQYF
TGCAGCGCCGCCCGCTCCGGGCAGGGGGCTTTTGGATCAGGGACCCAGTACTTC
>NA|TRBJ2-5|NA|TRBV20-1
CSARGDSLETQYF
TGCAGTGCTAGAGGTGACAGTTTAGAGACCCAGTACTTC
>NA|TRBJ2-1|NA|TRBV30
CAWTPGPRPDEQFF
TGTGCCTGGACCCCGGGCCCGCGGCCCGATGAGCAGTTCTTC
>few|TRBJ1-6|NA|TRBV20-1
CSARSGADSPLHF
TGCAGTGCTAGGAGTGGGGCAGATTCACCCCTCCACTTT
>few|TRBJ2-1|NA|TRBV6-2/TRBV6-3
CASERRSSYNEQFF
TGTGCCAGTGAGCGGAGAAGCTCCTACAATGAGCAGTTCTTC
>NA|TRBJ1-5|NA|TRBV19
CASKDSRGQPQHF
TGTGCCAGTAAGGACTCACGCGGTCAGCCCCAGCATTTT
>few|TRBJ2-5|TRBD1|TRBV27
CASREGGVETQYF
TGTGCCAGCAGGGAAGGGGGCGTCGAGACCCAGTACTTC
>few|TRBJ1-6|NA|TRBV2
CASSDNPPLHF
TGTGCCAGCAGTGATAATCCACCCCTCCACTTT
>NA|TRBJ2-7|NA|TRBV6-2/TRBV6-3
CASNSPGQIYEQYF
TGTGCCAGCAACTCTCCAGGCCAAATCTACGAGCAGTACTTC
>many|TRBJ2-5|NA|TRBV5-1
CASSLVAGEETQYF
TGCGCCAGCAGCTTGGTCGCAGGGGAAGAGACCCAGTACTTC
>NA|TRBJ2-3|TRBD1|TRBV10-3
CAISTDRDHTQYF
TGTGCCATCAGCACCGACAGGGATCATACGCAGTATTTT
>once|TRBJ2-7|NA|TRBV5-1
CASSSGGPEQYF
TGCGCCAGCAGCTCCGGGGGGCCCGAGCAGTACTTC
>NA|TRBJ2-4|NA|TRBV3-1
CASSQGEGQGYIQYF
TGTGCCAGCAGCCAAGGAGAGGGGCAGGGTTACATTCAGTACTTC
>few|TRBJ2-6|TRBD2|TRBV5-1
CASSLGGTTLSGANVLTF
TGCGCCAGCAGCTTGGGAGGGACTACTCTCTCTGGGGCCAACGTCCTGACTTTC
>NA|TRBJ2-3|TRBD2|TRBV5-6
CASSLVTSGRLVTDTQYF
TGTGCCAGCAGCTTGGTGACTAGCGGGAGACTGGTGACAGATACGCAGTATTTT
>NA|TRBJ2-7|NA|TRBV4-2
CASSQDIRQFYEQYF
TGTGCCAGCAGCCAAGATATAAGGCAGTTCTACGAGCAGTACTTC
>NA|TRBJ1-1|NA|TRBV6-5
CASSYSWTGLNTEAFF
TGTGCCAGCAGTTACTCGTGGACCGGACTGAACACTGAAGCTTTCTTT
>few|TRBJ2-7|TRBD2|TRBV11-2
CASSGTAGRTYEQYF
TGTGCCAGCAGCGGTACAGCGGGAAGGACGTACGAGCAGTACTTC
>NA|TRBJ2-3|TRBD2|TRBV20-1
CSARAGPAGLTDTQYF
TGCAGTGCTAGAGCCGGACCAGCGGGATTAACAGATACGCAGTATTTT
>NA|TRBJ2-7|TRBD2|TRBV10-3
CAINTGTSASEQYF
TGTGCCATCAATACCGGGACTAGCGCCTCCGAGCAGTACTTC
>few|TRBJ1-1|NA|TRBV19
CASSLAGLGQNTEAFF
TGTGCCAGTAGTCTGGCAGGACTCGGACAGAACACTGAAGCTTTCTTT
>NA|TRBJ2-6|NA|TRBV27
CASSLVEGSGANVLTF
TGTGCCAGCAGTTTGGTAGAGGGCTCTGGGGCCAACGTCCTGACTTTC
>NA|TRBJ2-5|NA|TRBV7-6
CASSFQVPRGSETQYF
TGTGCCAGCAGCTTCCAGGTTCCCCGGGGGTCGGAGACCCAGTACTTC
>NA|TRBJ2-1|TRBD2|TRBV4-2
CASSPGLAEDNEQFF
TGTGCCAGCAGCCCGGGACTAGCGGAGGACAATGAGCAGTTCTTC